This TCR beta chain was captured by sequencing in a study of response to subunit inactivated influenza vaccine (dated by TCRdb to about 2018). Study-level background: Deep quantitative profiling of the T cell receptor repertoire was used in the study to follow responses to a trivalent subunit inactivated influenza vaccine.

General study outcomes and caveats: The authors suggested that each seasonal influenza vaccination may recruit only a limited number of new T cells.

The CDR3, cysteine through phenylalanine, is 12 amino acids long. The retained sequence is limited to the CDR3, 36 bases, with the frame set at the first base. The germline V gene supplies CDR1 SQVTM and CDR2 ANQGSEA. V is cut by 4 bases and J by 6 bases, and the space between the germline ends is 9 bases. Libraries were built with RT-PCR. The data were produced on an Illumina HiSeq 2500. TCRdb itself trimmed the public reads at Q25 with fastp, ran MiXCR and retained productive beta chains. Every distinct CDR3 protein forms one entry, paired with its most common genes and DNA. Recorded for this sample are 550,000 to 800,000 distinct CDR3 sequences; approximately 15% of them occurred a single time. The ten top clones hold 5.5% to 7% of the sample. The sample holds a few counts of this clonotype. Its antigen remains undetermined. It has no much larger one-base neighbor in the sample; base qualities were not kept.

The material was PBMCs from blood, obtained around 14 days before vaccination. The chain links TRBV29-1 with TRBJ1-4, with the D gene too uncertain to name. The source of this sequence is a man aged 50-60 years who received an inactivated influenza vaccine. Donor details come from another sample of the same person, matched by shared clones. The DNA sequence is as follows: TGCAGCGTTGTGTCCGGGGATGAAAAACTGTTTTTT. This sequence encodes CSVVSGDEKLFF.